One sample yielded the 18 T cell receptor beta chains listed below, sequenced in a study of T cell repertoires in cytomegalovirus infection. TCRdb recomputed calls from the reads with MiXCR, one row per CDR3 protein. The sample records hundreds of thousands of distinct CDR3 sequences, around a third being singletons. No antigens are known for them. The input for sequencing was cultured PBMCs, taken from culture after CMV antigen stimulation. The origin of the receptors is a human donor in good health (CMV status not recorded). Some clones in this sample may be carry-over from other donors' samples.

The chain links TRBV18 to TRBJ2-7, with 7 bases matching TRBD1. The CDR3 covers 13 residues. V lost 3 bases and J lost 3; bases outside the gene matches: 2. Germline V CDR1 and CDR2: KGHSH, LQKENI. Here the CDR3 DNA reads TGTGCCAGCTCACCGGGACAGCACTACGAGCAGTACTTC. This sequence encodes CASSPGQHYEQYF.

The chain joins TRBV7-2 to TRBJ1-1; 10 bases fit TRBD1. CDR3 length equals 16 residues. The trim removed 3 bases at V and 5 bases at J, leaving 9 bases unmatched. CDR1 SGHTA and CDR2 FQGNSA come from the germline V gene. CDR3 amino acids: CASSFRTGGIKTEAFF. Written as DNA, the CDR3 is TGTGCCAGCAGCTTCCGGACAGGGGGGATCAAGACTGAAGCTTTCTTT.

There are many counts of this clonotype. This chain joins TRBV7-2 and TRBJ2-7, with TRBD2 matching over 8 bases. CDR1 SGHTA and CDR2 FQGNSA come from the germline V gene. The ends lost 1 base at V and 7 bases at J; junction bases unmatched: 9. This CDR3 contains 15 residues. CDR3 sequence (DNA): TGTGCCAGCAGCTTAGTGGGCGGGGGGTTGGGGGAGCAGTACTTC. The encoded protein is CASSLVGGGLGEQYF.

V is TRBV11-1 and J is TRBJ1-6; D unclear. CDR3 length: 16 amino acids. V shed 2 bases and J shed 9 bases, with 17 bases lying between them. In germline, CDR1 is SGHAT, CDR2 FQDESV (reference sequence). CDR3 region: CASSLRRAGSPSPLHF. The CDR3 bases are TGTGCCAGCAGCTTAAGGAGAGCAGGCTCGCCTTCACCCCTCCACTTT.

This clonotype was picked up a small number of times. A single base separates this from a much larger clone, so it may be a read error. The chain combines TRBV7-6 with TRBJ2-3; 8 positions agree with TRBD2. Looked up from germline, CDR1 is SGHVS and CDR2 is FNYEAQ. J was trimmed by 1 base and V by 4 bases; bases with no gene match: 4. This CDR3 contains 15 residues. The DNA for the CDR3 is TGTGCCAGCAGCTCCCCGACTAGCGGCACAGATACGCAGTATTTT. Translated: CASSSPTSGTDTQYF.

This clonotype was found a few times. V gene TRBV7-6 combines with J gene TRBJ2-2; D may be TRBD2 (5 bases). The length of the CDR3 is 15 residues. V was shortened by 3 bases and J by 9 bases, with 17 bases between the two germline ends. From germline, CDR1 is SGHVS and CDR2 FNYEAQ. The CDR3 bases are TGTGCCAGCAGCTTGGAGGCCCTACCCGCTAGGGAGCTGTTTTTT. Amino acid sequence: CASSLEALPARELFF.

The chain has TRBV7-6 and TRBJ2-7; no clear D gene. CDR3 size: 16 residues. Trimming pared 2 bases from V and 3 bases from J, leaving 17 bases between. Germline values: CDR1 SGHVS, CDR2 FNYEAQ. CDR3 sequence: CASSLRAGPLGYEQYF. Written as DNA, the CDR3 is TGTGCCAGCAGCTTACGGGCAGGCCCCCTGGGCTACGAGCAGTACTTC.

This clonotype was detected only a few times. The chain has TRBV2 and TRBJ1-2; D is possibly TRBD1 (5 bases). CDR3 length: 14 amino acids. Germline assignment: CDR1 SNHLY and CDR2 FYNNEI. V was clipped by 6 bases and J by 8 bases, with 19 bases between them. The CDR3 DNA reads TGTGCCAGCAGCCCCGGGACTCCCTGGAGCGGCTACACCTTC. Translating gives CASSPGTPWSGYTF.

V usage is TRBV20-1 and J usage is TRBJ2-1; 9 positions agree with TRBD2. Germline lookup yields CDR1 DFQATT and CDR2 SNEGSKA (reference sequence). V was pared by 5 bases and J by 9 bases, with 8 bases of the junction left unmatched. The CDR3 has 13 amino acids. CDR3 loop: CSAGGLAGVEQFF. CDR3 nucleotide sequence: TGCAGTGCTGGAGGGTTAGCGGGAGTTGAGCAGTTCTTC.

The chain employs TRBV20-1 and TRBJ2-3; the match to TRBD2 covers 8 bases. The germline gives CDR1 DFQATT, CDR2 SNEGSKA (reference sequence). The CDR3 is 16 amino acids. The trim removed 0 bases at V and 5 bases at J, leaving 10 bases unmatched. The CDR3 sequence: CSARDPSGRSRDTQYF. The CDR3 nucleotides are TGCAGTGCTAGAGACCCCAGCGGGAGATCAAGAGATACGCAGTATTTT.

In this sample, this clonotype turned up a few times. The V gene is TRBV19, the J gene TRBJ2-1, with TRBD1 as a possible D gene (5 bases). CDR1 and CDR2 from the germline V gene are LNHDA and SQIVND (reference sequence). V was trimmed by 3 bases and J by 4 bases, leaving 19 bases between them. This CDR3 is built from 17 residues. The CDR3 bases are TGTGCCAGTAGTATTGTTCTGGGGCCGAGTCGGTACAATGAGCAGTTCTTC. Translated: CASSIVLGPSRYNEQFF.

This clonotype was seen more than once but under ten times. The chain carries TRBV6-1 and TRBJ1-6; D ambiguous. This CDR3 contains 14 residues. Per germline, CDR1 MNHNS and CDR2 SASEGT. Trimming cost V 2 bases and J 7 bases, with 9 bases left between them. As DNA, the CDR3 is TGTGCCAGCAGTGAACTGGGCGTGAATTCACCCCTCCACTTT. Protein product: CASSELGVNSPLHF.

This clonotype was recorded a few times. This chain uses TRBV7-7 with TRBJ2-5, with D tentatively TRBD1 (6 bases). Germline loops: CDR1 SSHAT, CDR2 FNYEAQ (reference sequence). This CDR3 comprises 12 residues. With 4 bases removed from V and 7 bases from J, the gap between germline ends came to 10 bases. For the CDR3, the DNA is TGTGCCAGCAGCTCTAGGGGGACGACCCAGTACTTC. This sequence encodes CASSSRGTTQYF.

The chain combines TRBV28 with TRBJ2-5; D is unclear. CDR3 length: 14 residues. The ends were cut back, 1 base at V and 2 bases at J, with 8 bases in the middle. The germline gives CDR1 MDHEN, CDR2 SYDVKM. In DNA, the CDR3 is TGTGCCAGCAGTTTATTGAGTTTTCAAGAGACCCAGTACTTC. Translated: CASSLLSFQETQYF.

This clonotype was recorded once. CDR3 residues: CSARYNFRSEAKLFF. Written as DNA, the CDR3 is TGCAGTGCTAGATATAATTTCAGGTCTGAGGCAAAACTGTTTTTT. This chain uses TRBV20-1 with TRBJ1-4, with D unclear. CDR3 size: 15 residues. Germline CDR1 and CDR2: DFQATT and SNEGSKA (reference sequence). V lost 2 bases and J lost 10, with 20 bases in between.

The V gene is TRBV7-6, the J gene TRBJ2-1; D is uncertain. Deletions cut 4 bases from V and 10 bases from J, with 8 bases between. The CDR3 runs to 11 residues. Germline V gene lookup returns CDR1 SGHVS and CDR2 FNYEAQ. The CDR3 spells CASSSDEEQFF. The DNA for the CDR3 is TGTGCCAGCAGCTCGGACGAGGAGCAGTTCTTC.

This clonotype was detected a few times. The chain has TRBV10-1 and TRBJ2-1; D might be TRBD1 (6 bases). This CDR3 contains 15 residues. The germline V and J ends were trimmed by 3 bases and 7 bases, with 16 bases remaining between them. Germline-derived CDR1 and CDR2 are WNHNN and SYGVQD (reference sequence). The CDR3 bases are TGCGCCAGCAGTGAAGGGGGTGTTTACGGGAATGAGCAGTTCTTC. Its translation is CASSEGGVYGNEQFF.

The rearrangement joins TRBV20-1 to TRBJ1-5; D unclear. Trimming left V 4 bases short and J 6 bases short, with 16 bases between. The CDR3 is 14 amino acids. Germline values: CDR1 DFQATT, CDR2 SNEGSKA (reference sequence). CDR3 protein: CSATPEGRFQPQHF. The CDR3 bases are TGCAGTGCTACTCCAGAGGGTAGGTTTCAGCCCCAGCATTTT.